Listed here are 18 T cell receptor beta chains from one sample, sequenced in a study of cytomegalovirus exposure and HLA in healthy donors. PCR primers comprised 60 Vbeta and 13 Jbeta primers. Here immunoSEQ multiplex PCR was the method, and the copy in TCRdb shows in-frame clones only, minus some. Of 200,000 or so clones in the sample, about 70% were seen once. The specimen sequenced was PBMCs. These receptors came from a man in his forties or fifties in good health and CMV-seropositive.

This clone was detected a few times. The chain couples TRBV7-6 to TRBJ2-7, with D unclear. Looked up from germline, CDR1 is SGHVS and CDR2 is FNYEAQ. The CDR3 has 13 residues. The V end was cut by 1 base, the J end by 2 bases, with 6 bases between. Here the CDR3 DNA reads TGTGCCAGCAGCTTAGTCGGTACCTACGAGCAGTACTTC. Amino acids: CASSLVGTYEQYF.

The chain combines TRBV6-5 with TRBJ1-2; 9 bases fit TRBD1. The germline CDR1 and CDR2 sequences are MNHEY and SVGAGI. V trimming: 5 bases; J trimming: 4 bases; junction bases outside the gene matches: 8. CDR3 length: 15 amino acids. The CDR3 sequence: CASSVGQGLLYGYTF. The CDR3, as DNA: TGTGCCAGCAGTGTGGGACAGGGTCTACTCTATGGCTACACCTTC.

J is TRBJ2-1 and V is TRBV29-1; tentatively, D is TRBD1 (6 bases). The CDR3 totals 16 residues. The V gene lost 2 bases and the J gene lost 7 bases, with 21 bases spanning the gap. Germline loops: CDR1 SQVTM, CDR2 ANQGSEA. CDR3 loop: CSVEQGIIAYPNEQFF. CDR3 sequence (DNA): TGCAGCGTTGAACAGGGGATTATAGCGTACCCAAATGAGCAGTTCTTC.

This sequence joins TRBV19 and TRBJ1-4; D is perhaps TRBD1 (6 bases). The V end was cut by 5 bases, the J end by 6 bases, with 19 bases between. Germline V gene data show CDR1 as LNHDA and CDR2 as SQIVND (reference sequence). The CDR3 contains 16 residues. The CDR3 reads CASSSERTVGDEKLFF. Here the CDR3 DNA reads TGTGCCAGTAGTTCCGAGCGGACAGTAGGGGATGAAAAACTGTTTTTT.

The rearrangement joins TRBV5-8 to TRBJ2-7; the match to TRBD1 covers 7 bases. This CDR3 region has 13 residues. Per germline, CDR1 SGHTS and CDR2 YDEGEE. V was pared by 6 bases and J by 3 bases, with 6 bases of the junction left unmatched. The CDR3 coding sequence is TGTGCCAGCATTCCGGGACAGAACTACGAGCAGTACTTC. Translation gives CASIPGQNYEQYF.

The chain recombines TRBV4-3 with TRBJ2-7; D remains ambiguous. Germline CDR1 LGHNA, CDR2 YSLEER. The CDR3 is 13 residues long. V shed 0 bases and J shed 3 bases, with 6 bases lying between them. CDR3 amino acids: CASSQDYSYEQYF. CDR3 DNA sequence: TGCGCCAGCAGCCAAGACTACAGCTACGAGCAGTACTTC.

This sequence joins TRBV29-1 and TRBJ2-5, with 9 bases matching TRBD1. V lost 6 bases and J lost 3; bases outside the gene matches: 11. Germline V gene lookup returns CDR1 SQVTM and CDR2 ANQGSEA. This CDR3 spans 15 amino acids. CDR3 nucleotides: TGCAGCGTCGCCACTCCCGGGACAGGGAAAGAGACCCAGTACTTC. This gives the protein CSVATPGTGKETQYF.

J is TRBJ2-7 and V is TRBV4-1, with D tentatively TRBD2 (5 bases). V was trimmed by 3 bases and J by 3 bases, leaving 15 bases between them. CDR3 length equals 15 residues. Per germline, CDR1 MGHRA and CDR2 YSYEKL. The CDR3 protein is CASSHLANGVYEQYF. CDR3 DNA: TGCGCCAGCAGCCACCTGGCCAACGGGGTCTACGAGCAGTACTTC.

The V and J genes are TRBV5-1 and TRBJ2-7; 9 bases are a match to TRBD1. V lost 3 bases, J lost 5 bases, and 6 bases stayed unmatched. Germline V gives CDR1 SGHRS, CDR2 YFSETQ. The CDR3 is 14 amino acids. The CDR3 is CASSSGQGMDEQYF. CDR3 DNA: TGCGCCAGCAGCTCGGGACAGGGTATGGACGAGCAGTACTTC.

As concerns this clone: The sample holds other DNA sequences that translate to the same CDR3. This chain joins TRBV2 and TRBJ1-2, with 8 bases lining up with TRBD1. The germline CDR1 and CDR2 sequences are SNHLY and FYNNEI. CDR3 length: 15 amino acids. With 4 bases clipped from V and 7 bases from J, the junction kept 11 bases outside the gene matches. The CDR3 reads CASSAQLQGAGGYTF. For the CDR3, the DNA is TGTGCCAGCAGTGCCCAACTCCAGGGGGCGGGTGGCTACACCTTC.

This clone has just a few counts. The chain combines TRBV29-1 with TRBJ1-1, with D hard to call. The CDR3 runs 11 residues. Germline V gene lookup returns CDR1 SQVTM and CDR2 ANQGSEA. The germline V and J ends were trimmed by 5 bases and 5 bases, with 9 bases remaining between them. The CDR3 sequence is CSVRSGTEAFF. CDR3 DNA: TGCAGCGTTAGGTCGGGGACTGAAGCTTTCTTT.

V usage is TRBV6-1 and J usage is TRBJ2-7; no reliable D call. Trimming removed 1 base at V and 1 base at J, with 5 bases between. This CDR3 contains 13 residues. Germline V gene lookup returns CDR1 MNHNS and CDR2 SASEGT. The CDR3 nucleotides read TGTGCCAGCAGTGAAGGTCATTCCTACGAGCAGTACTTC. Its translation: CASSEGHSYEQYF.

This chain connects TRBV13 to TRBJ2-5; 13 nucleotides align to TRBD2. Germline trimming cut 3 bases from V and 5 bases from J; bases unmatched to any gene: 3. The germline V gene encodes CDR1 PRHDT and CDR2 FYEKMQ (reference sequence). This CDR3 has 15 residues. The CDR3: CASSFTSGGVETQYF. The CDR3 region has the DNA TGTGCCAGCAGCTTCACTAGCGGGGGGGTGGAGACCCAGTACTTC.

The chain employs TRBV6-4 and TRBJ2-5, with a possible D match to TRBD2 (7 bases). The CDR3 totals 13 residues. The germline V gene encodes CDR1 MRHNA and CDR2 SNTAGT. The ends were cut back, 7 bases at V and 5 bases at J, with 14 bases in the middle. CDR3 residues: CASMGGPSETQYF. DNA of the CDR3: TGTGCCAGCATGGGGGGGCCCTCCGAGACCCAGTACTTC.

The chain has TRBV27 and TRBJ1-6, with a possible D match to TRBD1 (5 bases). CDR1 MNHEY and CDR2 SMNVEV come from the germline V gene (reference sequence). The V end lost 7 bases, the J end lost 10 bases, and 17 bases lay between the germline ends. This CDR3 has 14 residues. CDR3 amino acids: CASKSGLLGSPLHF. For the CDR3, the DNA is TGTGCCAGCAAGTCAGGGCTCTTGGGATCACCCCTCCACTTT.

This clone was picked up a small number of times. The chain links TRBV6-1 to TRBJ1-5; D not certain. Between the trimmed V and J ends, which lost 2 bases and 7 bases, there was a span of 12 bases. Germline V gene sequence: CDR1 MNHNS, CDR2 SASEGT. The CDR3 spans 14 residues. The CDR3 loop is CASSESRSWQPQHF. The DNA for the CDR3 is TGTGCCAGCAGTGAAAGTAGAAGTTGGCAGCCCCAGCATTTT.

The chain joins TRBV7-9 to TRBJ2-2; 9 bases line up with TRBD1. Trimming took 1 base from V and 4 from J; bases not matched to a gene: 4. CDR1 and CDR2 from the germline V gene are SEHNR and FQNEAQ (reference sequence). The CDR3 has 16 amino acids. The CDR3 is CASSLGTGDITGELFF. CDR3 nucleotides: TGTGCCAGCAGCTTAGGGACAGGGGACATCACCGGGGAGCTGTTTTTT.

The V gene is TRBV2, the J gene TRBJ1-1; 9 positions agree with TRBD1. The CDR3 has 15 amino acids. J lost 3 bases, V lost 5 bases, and 7 bases had no gene match. In germline, CDR1 is SNHLY, CDR2 FYNNEI. CDR3 sequence reads: CASSQKTGGYTEAFF. For the CDR3, the DNA is TGTGCCAGCAGTCAGAAAACAGGGGGCTACACTGAAGCTTTCTTT. Full variable domain (rest looked up from reference TRBV2 and TRBJ1-1): EPEVTQTPSHQVTQMGQEVILRCVPISNHLYFYWYRQILGQKVEFLVSFYNNEISEKSEIFDDQFSVERPDGSNFTLKIRSTKLEDSAMYFCASSQKTGGYTEAFFGQGTRLTVV.